Each of the 32 T cell receptor beta chains below was sequenced from the same sample in a study of blood T cells in healthy people across ages. A second PCR of 7 to 11 cycles used a sample-barcoded 5' primer and a J-beta primer mix. One entry per CDR3 protein results from TCRdb running MiXCR on the 5' RACE reads. The data hold around 900,000 distinct CDR3 sequences, with 51% observed a single time. The sample consisted of blood. All receptors derive from a woman aged 55 to 70 in good health.

V usage is TRBV6-5 and J usage is TRBJ2-5; no reliable D call. The J call may be mistaken, given a closer DNA end match to TRBJ2-7. Germline V gene lookup returns CDR1 MNHEY and CDR2 SVGAGI. The CDR3 has 13 residues. This CDR3 reads CASTFDGSYEQYF. The DNA for the CDR3 is TGTGCCAGCACCTTCGACGGATCCTACGAGCAGTACTTC.

The chain combines TRBV29-1 with TRBJ2-7, with TRBD1 as a possible D gene (6 bases). The CDR3 length is 15 residues. Germline CDR1 and CDR2: SQVTM and ANQGSEA. The V end was cut by 7 bases, the J end by 5 bases, with 24 bases between. The CDR3 is CSALPKDRFEDEQYF. As DNA, the CDR3 is TGCAGCGCCCTTCCGAAAGACAGGTTCGAGGACGAGCAGTACTTC.

The V gene is TRBV20-1, the J gene TRBJ2-7; a possible D gene is TRBD1 (5 bases). The germline CDR1 and CDR2 sequences are DFQATT and SNEGSKA (reference sequence). The CDR3 spans 14 residues. Trimming pared 0 bases from V and 3 bases from J, leaving 12 bases between. The CDR3 region is CSARDPGLVYEQYF. The CDR3 DNA sequence: TGCAGTGCTAGAGATCCAGGGCTAGTCTACGAGCAGTACTTC.

Only a few counts were recorded for this clonotype. The V call is TRBV5-1, the J call TRBJ2-5; 9 bases fit TRBD2. The CDR3 sequence is 18 residues long. The germline CDR1 and CDR2 sequences are SGHRS and YFSETQ. The V segment lost 5 bases and the J segment 5 bases; nucleotides outside the gene matches: 19. For the CDR3, the DNA is TGCGCCAGCAGAAACAGGAGGACAACTAGCGGGCGCTACGAGACCCAGTACTTC. Translating gives CASRNRRTTSGRYETQYF.

In nucleotides, the CDR3 is TGTGCCAGCAGCTTAGCCCGAGGGGGTAACTCTGGGGCCAACGTCCTGACTTTC. This gives the protein CASSLARGGNSGANVLTF. The chain has TRBV7-7 and TRBJ2-6, with D possibly matching TRBD1 (6 bases). Germline lookup yields CDR1 SSHAT and CDR2 FNYEAQ (reference sequence). V was trimmed by 0 bases and J by 0 bases, leaving 12 bases between them. The CDR3 has 18 residues. Full variable domain (outside the CDR3, taken from reference TRBV7-7 and TRBJ2-6): GAGVSQSPRYKVTKRGQDVTLRCDPISSHATLYWYQQALGQGPEFLTYFNYEAQPDKSGLPSDRFSAERPEGSISTLTIQRTEQRDSAMYRCASSLARGGNSGANVLTFGAGSRLTVL.

This clonotype was seen a few times. The chain is built from TRBV4-2 and TRBJ1-2; tentatively, D is TRBD1 (5 bases). The germline gives CDR1 LGHNA, CDR2 YNFKEQ. Trimming took 7 bases from V and 9 from J, leaving 24 bases between them. The CDR3 length is 15 residues. CDR3 loop: CASTDFSSGDWSYTF. The CDR3 nucleotides are TGTGCCAGCACCGATTTCTCATCCGGGGACTGGAGCTACACCTTC.

The chain has TRBV2 and TRBJ2-7, with 7 bases matching TRBD1. The germline V gene has CDR1 SNHLY and CDR2 FYNNEI. This CDR3 has 15 residues. V shed 4 bases and J 5 bases; nucleotides not matched to a gene: 11. The CDR3 loop is CASSAGTAYLDEQYF. The CDR3 bases are TGTGCCAGCAGTGCCGGGACAGCTTATCTTGACGAGCAGTACTTC.

In its sample, this clonotype was seen a few times. The chain joins TRBV28 to TRBJ2-5, with TRBD2 identical over 11 bases. CDR3 length: 15 residues. The ends lost 4 bases at V and 4 bases at J; junction bases unmatched: 5. CDR1 and CDR2 (germline): MDHEN, SYDVKM. In DNA, the CDR3 is TGTGCCAGCAGTTCTAAGCTAGCGGGAGGAGAGACCCAGTACTTC. Amino acids: CASSSKLAGGETQYF.

J is TRBJ1-1 and V is TRBV3-1; D is ambiguous. This CDR3 is built from 14 residues. V lost 0 bases and J lost 1, with 6 bases in between. Germline CDR1 LGHDT, CDR2 YNNKEL (reference sequence). As DNA, the CDR3 is TGTGCCAGCAGCCAAGAGGCAAGGAACACTGAAGCTTTCTTT. Amino acid sequence: CASSQEARNTEAFF.

The chain uses TRBV9 and TRBJ1-2; 7 bases line up with TRBD1. The CDR3 loop spans 17 amino acids. Germline trimming cut 0 bases from V and 2 bases from J; bases unmatched to any gene: 10. In germline, CDR1 is SGDLS, CDR2 YYNGEE. The CDR3, as DNA: TGTGCCAGCAGCGTAGTTCTTCGGGACAGAGAAAACTATGGCTACACCTTC. It codes for CASSVVLRDRENYGYTF.

The chain has TRBV7-8 and TRBJ2-5; 11 bases align to TRBD2. With V trimmed by 0 bases and J by 2 bases, 2 bases remained unmatched. The CDR3 spans 16 residues. Germline V gene sequence: CDR1 SGHVS, CDR2 FQNEAQ. CDR3 in DNA: TGTGCCAGCAGCTTAGCCAGACTAGCGGGACAAGAGACCCAGTACTTC. Translation gives CASSLARLAGQETQYF.

This clonotype appeared a few times. The chain recombines TRBV7-9 with TRBJ2-5; 7 bases align to TRBD1. CDR1 is SEHNR, CDR2 FQNEAQ, per germline (reference sequence). The J segment lost 2 bases and the V segment lost 5 bases, leaving 8 bases of the junction unmatched. The CDR3 runs 15 residues. The CDR3 DNA reads as TGTGCCAGCAGCCCACAGGGGCTGAGACAAGAGACCCAGTACTTC. Translation: CASSPQGLRQETQYF.

The V gene is TRBV20-1, the J gene TRBJ2-1; 10 bases line up with TRBD2. The CDR3 runs 12 residues. Looked up from germline, CDR1 is DFQATT and CDR2 is SNEGSKA (reference sequence). J was trimmed by 10 bases and V by 7 bases; bases with no gene match: 7. CDR3 in DNA: TGCAGTGGGCTAGCGGGAGTTGGGGAGCAGTTCTTC. Translating it yields CSGLAGVGEQFF.

The V and J genes are TRBV4-1 and TRBJ1-4; D gene ambiguous. CDR1 is MGHRA and CDR2 is YSYEKL in the germline V gene. V was clipped by 2 bases and J by 5 bases, with 6 bases between them. There are 13 residues in the CDR3. This CDR3 reads CASSQFHNEKLFF. The CDR3 coding sequence is TGCGCCAGCAGCCAATTCCACAATGAAAAACTGTTTTTT.

The chain employs TRBV29-1 and TRBJ2-7; D remains ambiguous. V lost 8 bases, J lost 4 bases, and 15 bases lay in between. Germline V CDR1 and CDR2: SQVTM, ANQGSEA. CDR3 size: 12 residues. The CDR3 reads CSLTAFLYEQYF. CDR3 in DNA: TGCAGCCTTACGGCATTTCTTTACGAGCAGTACTTC.

The rearrangement joins TRBV6-6 to TRBJ2-1; TRBD2 matches 11 bases. The junction had 6 bases not matched to a gene; V was cut back by 6 bases and J by 8 bases. The CDR3 is made up of 14 amino acids. Germline lookup yields CDR1 MNHNY and CDR2 SVGAGI (reference sequence). CDR3 amino acids: CASRTSGIGYEQFF. Here the CDR3 DNA reads TGTGCCAGCAGGACTAGCGGGATTGGTTATGAGCAGTTCTTC.

This clonotype appeared a few times. The chain joins TRBV10-3 to TRBJ2-7, with D unclear. The CDR3 sequence is 12 residues long. CDR1 and CDR2 from the germline V gene are ENHRY and SYGVKD. The V end lost 4 bases, the J end lost 5 bases, and 9 bases lay between the germline ends. The CDR3 nucleotides read TGTGCCATCAGTGCCCAGCGACACGAGCAGTACTTC. Its translation: CAISAQRHEQYF.

The chain is built from TRBV7-3 and TRBJ1-4; D is ambiguous. V lost 2 bases and J 7 bases, leaving 11 bases between the germline ends. The CDR3 covers 14 residues. The germline gives CDR1 SGHTA, CDR2 FQGTGA. The CDR3 reads CASSLAKQFEKLFF. Here the CDR3 DNA reads TGTGCCAGCAGCTTAGCAAAACAGTTTGAAAAACTGTTTTTT.

Comment on this clonotype: This clone may be a read error of a much larger clone one base away. The chain combines TRBV29-1 with TRBJ2-7, with D possibly being TRBD1 (6 bases). Trimming removed 2 bases from V and 3 bases from J, with 14 bases in between. CDR3 length: 14 residues. Germline loops: CDR1 SQVTM, CDR2 ANQGSEA. CDR3 nucleotides: TGCAGCGTTGAACAGGGGAATCTTGGCTACGAGCAGTACTTC. Protein: CSVEQGNLGYEQYF.

The CDR3 nucleotides read TGTGCCAGCAGTTTATATACAGGGGGCCGAGGCCACGTCCTGACTTTC. Its translation is CASSLYTGGRGHVLTF. The chain employs TRBV27 and TRBJ2-6; 9 bases align to TRBD1. Germline-derived CDR1 and CDR2 are MNHEY and SMNVEV (reference sequence). This CDR3 comprises 16 residues. The junction had 9 bases not matched to a gene; V was cut back by 1 base and J by 11 bases.

The genes are TRBV28 and TRBJ1-1; the match to TRBD1 covers 7 bases. Trimming took 6 bases from V and 5 from J; bases not matched to a gene: 12. Germline CDR1 and CDR2: MDHEN and SYDVKM. CDR3 length: 15 amino acids. CDR3 in amino acids: CASRPYRDSVTEAFF. CDR3 nucleotides: TGTGCCAGCAGGCCCTACCGGGACAGCGTAACTGAAGCTTTCTTT.

The chain uses TRBV28 and TRBJ1-2, with 9 bases aligning to TRBD1. The J segment lost 7 bases and the V segment lost 8 bases, leaving 14 bases of the junction unmatched. Germline-derived CDR1 and CDR2 are MDHEN and SYDVKM. This CDR3 region has 15 residues. CDR3 coding DNA: TGTGCCAGCGGCAATGGGCAAACAGGGGGCGGTGGCTACACCTTC. Its translation is CASGNGQTGGGGYTF.

This clonotype was counted between two and nine times. The rearrangement joins TRBV10-3 to TRBJ2-3; D is unclear. This CDR3 is built from 13 residues. Trimming took off 8 bases at V and 3 bases at J, with 12 bases between the two ends. Germline V gene lookup returns CDR1 ENHRY and CDR2 SYGVKD. This CDR3 reads CAIARLGTDTQYF. The CDR3 DNA sequence: TGTGCCATCGCTAGGCTAGGTACAGATACGCAGTATTTT.

The chain uses TRBV12-3 or TRBV12-4 and TRBJ1-5; TRBD1 might be the D (6 bases). Between the trimmed V and J ends, which lost 5 bases and 5 bases, there was a span of 22 bases. This CDR3 is built from 17 residues. Here the CDR3 DNA reads TGTGCCAGCAGTGAACGCACCCGCGGGGGGGCGCATCAGCCCCAGCATTTT. This gives the protein CASSERTRGGAHQPQHF.

The rearrangement uses TRBV27 and TRBJ2-7; 12 bases are shared with TRBD2. From germline, CDR1 is MNHEY and CDR2 SMNVEV (reference sequence). There are 14 residues in the CDR3. V was clipped by 6 bases and J by 4 bases; unmatched bases: 4. CDR3 amino acids: CASRTSGRVYEQYF. The CDR3 region has the DNA TGTGCCAGCAGGACTAGCGGGAGAGTGTACGAGCAGTACTTC.

J is TRBJ2-3 and V is TRBV28, with TRBD2 matching over 11 bases. Germline CDR1 reads MDHEN; CDR2 reads SYDVKM. This CDR3 has 20 residues. Losses at the gene ends were 5 bases for V and 0 bases for J; bases not matched to a gene: 16. The DNA for the CDR3 is TGTGCCAGCAGTGGCCTTAGCGGGAGGGCCGGGAGACCTAGCACAGATACGCAGTATTTT. This translates into CASSGLSGRAGRPSTDTQYF.

Only a few counts were recorded for this clonotype. DNA for the CDR3: TGTGCCAGCAGTTCCGACGGAATAGATACGCAGTATTTT. Its translation: CASSSDGIDTQYF. This rearrangement joins TRBV7-2 to TRBJ2-3; no reliable D call. V was cut by 6 bases and J by 5 bases, with 12 bases left in between. The germline CDR1 and CDR2 sequences are SGHTA and FQGNSA. The CDR3 runs 13 residues.

This clonotype was detected only a few times. The chain employs TRBV5-6 and TRBJ2-3; the D call may be TRBD1 or TRBD2 (5 bases each). Looked up from germline, CDR1 is SGHDT and CDR2 is YYEEEE. CDR3 size: 17 residues. Trimming removed 2 bases at V and 3 bases at J, with 19 bases between. CDR3 coding DNA: TGTGCCAGCAGCTTTGTGGGTGGCAGGGAGAATACAGATACGCAGTATTTT. Residues: CASSFVGGRENTDTQYF.

For this clonotype: The germline gene is not matched at one end of the junction; a read error may be the cause. The chain has TRBV11-3 and TRBJ2-3; 8 bases are shared with TRBD1. The CDR3 totals 17 residues. The germline gives CDR1 SGHNT, CDR2 YENEEA. CDR3 nucleotides: TGTGCCAGCAGCTTACGACAGGGGTTCGAGGGCACATATACGCAGTATTTT. Amino acid sequence: CASSLRQGFEGTYTQYF.

This clonotype was seen a handful of times. The gene calls are TRBV20-1 and TRBJ2-3; tentatively, D is TRBD2 (6 bases). The CDR3 length is 13 residues. Trimming took off 6 bases at V and 1 base at J, with 11 bases between the two ends. Per germline, CDR1 DFQATT and CDR2 SNEGSKA (reference sequence). CDR3 loop: CSAAGTGTDTQYF. CDR3 DNA sequence: TGCAGTGCGGCCGGGACTGGCACAGATACGCAGTATTTT.

V gene TRBV5-1 combines with J gene TRBJ1-2; the D is unclear. V dropped 0 bases and J dropped 8 bases, with 11 bases sitting between them. In germline, CDR1 is SGHRS, CDR2 YFSETQ. There are 13 residues in the CDR3. As DNA, the CDR3 is TGCGCCAGCAGCTTGGTTGGGGAGTCCGGCTACACCTTC. Amino acids: CASSLVGESGYTF. The whole variable domain, remainder taken from reference TRBV5-1 and TRBJ1-2, is KAGVTQTPRYLIKTRGQQVTLSCSPISGHRSVSWYQQTPGQGLQFLFEYFSETQRNKGNFPGRFSGRQFSNSRSEMNVSTLELGDSALYLCASSLVGESGYTFGSGTRLTVV.

Details on this clonotype: Compared with germline, one end of the junction differs, possibly owing to a read error. The chain joins TRBV7-2 to TRBJ2-7; 8 positions match TRBD1. This CDR3 has 14 residues. The V gene's germline CDR1 is SGHTA and CDR2 FQGNSA. For the CDR3, the DNA is TGTGCCGGCAGTACAACCGGGACAGGCTACGAGCAGTACTTC. This codes for CAGSTTGTGYEQYF.